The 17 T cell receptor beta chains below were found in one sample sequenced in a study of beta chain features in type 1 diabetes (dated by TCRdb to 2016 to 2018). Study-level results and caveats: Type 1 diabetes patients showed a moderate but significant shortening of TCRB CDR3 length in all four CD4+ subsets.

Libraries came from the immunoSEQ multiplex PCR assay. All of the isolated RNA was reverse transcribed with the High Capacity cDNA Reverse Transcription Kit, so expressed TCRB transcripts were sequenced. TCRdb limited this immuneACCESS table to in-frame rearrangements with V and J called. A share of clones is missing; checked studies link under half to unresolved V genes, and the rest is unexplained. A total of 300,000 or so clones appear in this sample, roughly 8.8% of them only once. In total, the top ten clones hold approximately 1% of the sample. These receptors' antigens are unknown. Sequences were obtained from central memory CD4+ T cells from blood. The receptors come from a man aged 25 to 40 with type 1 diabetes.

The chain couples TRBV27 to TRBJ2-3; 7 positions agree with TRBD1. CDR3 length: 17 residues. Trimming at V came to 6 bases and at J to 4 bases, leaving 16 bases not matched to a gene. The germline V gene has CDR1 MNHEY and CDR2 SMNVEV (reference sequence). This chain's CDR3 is CASSPVEDRERADTQYF. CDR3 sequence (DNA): TGTGCCAGCAGCCCGGTCGAAGACAGGGAGAGGGCAGATACGCAGTATTTT.

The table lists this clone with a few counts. CDR3 sequence (DNA): TGTGCCTGGATCCGGGCCCCCAGAATGAACACTGAAGCTTTCTTT. It is translated as CAWIRAPRMNTEAFF. This sequence joins TRBV30 and TRBJ1-1; D gene ambiguous. V shed 4 bases and J shed 0 bases, with 15 bases lying between them. The CDR3 runs 15 residues. From germline, CDR1 is GTSNPN and CDR2 SVGIG (reference sequence).

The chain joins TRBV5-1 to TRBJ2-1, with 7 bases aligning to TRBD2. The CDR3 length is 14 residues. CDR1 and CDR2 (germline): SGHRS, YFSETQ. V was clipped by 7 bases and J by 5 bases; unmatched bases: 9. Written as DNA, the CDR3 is TGCGCCAGCTCATCGGGACTACCGAACAATGAGCAGTTCTTC. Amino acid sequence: CASSSGLPNNEQFF.

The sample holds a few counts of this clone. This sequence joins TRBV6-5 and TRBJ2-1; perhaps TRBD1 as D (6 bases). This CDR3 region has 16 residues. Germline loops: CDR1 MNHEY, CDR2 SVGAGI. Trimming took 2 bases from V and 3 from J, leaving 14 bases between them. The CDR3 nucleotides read TGTGCCAGCAGTTACACCCGACAGGACCTCTACAATGAGCAGTTCTTC. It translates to CASSYTRQDLYNEQFF.

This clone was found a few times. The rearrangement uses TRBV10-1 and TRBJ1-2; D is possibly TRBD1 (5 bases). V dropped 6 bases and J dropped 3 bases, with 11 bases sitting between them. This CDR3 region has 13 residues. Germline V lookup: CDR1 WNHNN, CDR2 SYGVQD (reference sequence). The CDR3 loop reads CASSAQQDYGYTF. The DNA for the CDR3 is TGCGCCAGCAGCGCCCAACAGGACTATGGCTACACCTTC.

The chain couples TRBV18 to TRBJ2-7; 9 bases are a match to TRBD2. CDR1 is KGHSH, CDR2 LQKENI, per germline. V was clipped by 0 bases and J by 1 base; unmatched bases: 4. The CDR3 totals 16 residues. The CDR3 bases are TGTGCCAGCTCACCACCGACGACTAGCGGTTCCTACGAGCAGTACTTC. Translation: CASSPPTTSGSYEQYF. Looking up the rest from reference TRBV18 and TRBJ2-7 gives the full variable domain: NAGVMQNPRHLVRRRGQEARLRCSPMKGHSHVYWYRQLPEEGLKFMVYLQKENIIDESGMPKERFSAEFPKEGPSILRIQQVVRGDSAAYFCASSPPTTSGSYEQYFGPGTRLTVT.

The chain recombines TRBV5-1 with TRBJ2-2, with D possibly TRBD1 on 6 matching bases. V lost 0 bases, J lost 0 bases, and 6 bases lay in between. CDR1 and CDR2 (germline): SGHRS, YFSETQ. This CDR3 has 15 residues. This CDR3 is CASSLGTANTGELFF. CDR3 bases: TGCGCCAGCAGCTTGGGGACAGCGAACACCGGGGAGCTGTTTTTT.

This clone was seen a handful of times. In nucleotides, the CDR3 is TGTGCCAGCAGCTCCAGGACAGCGAACACTGAAGCTTTCTTT. This gives the protein CASSSRTANTEAFF. The chain carries TRBV5-5 and TRBJ1-1; D might be TRBD1 (6 bases). The CDR3 has 14 amino acids. V lost 3 bases to trimming and J lost 1 base, with 10 bases between them. Germline lookup yields CDR1 SGHKS and CDR2 YYEKEE (reference sequence).

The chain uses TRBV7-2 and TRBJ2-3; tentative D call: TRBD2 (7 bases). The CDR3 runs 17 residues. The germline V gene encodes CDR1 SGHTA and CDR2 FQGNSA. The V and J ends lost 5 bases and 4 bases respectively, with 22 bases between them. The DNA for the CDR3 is TGTGCCAGCAGCCTAGGGGGTAGAGCGGGGCTGGCAGATACGCAGTATTTT. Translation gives CASSLGGRAGLADTQYF.

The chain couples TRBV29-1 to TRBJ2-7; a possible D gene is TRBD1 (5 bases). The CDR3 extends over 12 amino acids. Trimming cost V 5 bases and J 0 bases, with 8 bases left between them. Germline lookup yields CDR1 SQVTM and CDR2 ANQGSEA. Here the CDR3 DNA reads TGCAGCGTTAAGACAGTCTCCTACGAGCAGTACTTC. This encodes CSVKTVSYEQYF.

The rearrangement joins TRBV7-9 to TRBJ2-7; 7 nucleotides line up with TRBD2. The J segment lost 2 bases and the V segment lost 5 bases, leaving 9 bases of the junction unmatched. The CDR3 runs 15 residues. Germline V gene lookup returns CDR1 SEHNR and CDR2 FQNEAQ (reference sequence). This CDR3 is CASSLGGTVAYEQYF. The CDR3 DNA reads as TGTGCCAGCAGCCTCGGGGGGACGGTAGCCTACGAGCAGTACTTC.

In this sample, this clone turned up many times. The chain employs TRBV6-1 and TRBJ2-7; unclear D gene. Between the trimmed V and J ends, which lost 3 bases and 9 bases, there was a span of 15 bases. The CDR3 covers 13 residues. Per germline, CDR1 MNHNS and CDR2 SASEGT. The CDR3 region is CASSERPPTRQYF. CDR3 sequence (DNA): TGTGCCAGCAGTGAGCGGCCCCCTACGAGGCAGTACTTC.

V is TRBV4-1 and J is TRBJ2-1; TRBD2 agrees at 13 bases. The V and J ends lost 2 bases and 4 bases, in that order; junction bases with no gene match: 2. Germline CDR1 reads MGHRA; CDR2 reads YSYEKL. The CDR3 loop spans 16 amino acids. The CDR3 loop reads CASSQLGLAGYNEQFF. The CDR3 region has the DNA TGCGCCAGCAGCCAACTGGGACTAGCGGGGTACAATGAGCAGTTCTTC.

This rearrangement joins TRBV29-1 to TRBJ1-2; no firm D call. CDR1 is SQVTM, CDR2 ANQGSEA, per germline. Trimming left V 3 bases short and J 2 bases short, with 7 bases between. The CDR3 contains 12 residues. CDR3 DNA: TGCAGCGTTGATATAGGAAACTATGGCTACACCTTC. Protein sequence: CSVDIGNYGYTF.

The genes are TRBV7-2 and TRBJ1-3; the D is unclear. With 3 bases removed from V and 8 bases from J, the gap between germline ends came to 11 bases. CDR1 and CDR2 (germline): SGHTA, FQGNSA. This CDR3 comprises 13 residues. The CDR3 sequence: CASSLLREDTIYF. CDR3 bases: TGTGCCAGCAGCTTGCTGAGGGAGGACACCATATATTTT.

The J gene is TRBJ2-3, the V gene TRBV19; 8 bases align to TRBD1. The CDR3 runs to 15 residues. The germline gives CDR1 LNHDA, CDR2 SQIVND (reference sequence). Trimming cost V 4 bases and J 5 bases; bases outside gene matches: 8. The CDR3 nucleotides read TGTGCCAGTAGTAGAGGGACAGGCTCCCAAGATACGCAGTATTTT. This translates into CASSRGTGSQDTQYF.

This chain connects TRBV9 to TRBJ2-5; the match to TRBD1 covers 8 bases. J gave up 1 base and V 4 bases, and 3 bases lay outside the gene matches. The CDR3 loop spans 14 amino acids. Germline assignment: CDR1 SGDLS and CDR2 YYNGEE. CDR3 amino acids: CASSPQGAQETQYF. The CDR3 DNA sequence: TGTGCCAGCAGCCCCCAGGGGGCCCAAGAGACCCAGTACTTC.